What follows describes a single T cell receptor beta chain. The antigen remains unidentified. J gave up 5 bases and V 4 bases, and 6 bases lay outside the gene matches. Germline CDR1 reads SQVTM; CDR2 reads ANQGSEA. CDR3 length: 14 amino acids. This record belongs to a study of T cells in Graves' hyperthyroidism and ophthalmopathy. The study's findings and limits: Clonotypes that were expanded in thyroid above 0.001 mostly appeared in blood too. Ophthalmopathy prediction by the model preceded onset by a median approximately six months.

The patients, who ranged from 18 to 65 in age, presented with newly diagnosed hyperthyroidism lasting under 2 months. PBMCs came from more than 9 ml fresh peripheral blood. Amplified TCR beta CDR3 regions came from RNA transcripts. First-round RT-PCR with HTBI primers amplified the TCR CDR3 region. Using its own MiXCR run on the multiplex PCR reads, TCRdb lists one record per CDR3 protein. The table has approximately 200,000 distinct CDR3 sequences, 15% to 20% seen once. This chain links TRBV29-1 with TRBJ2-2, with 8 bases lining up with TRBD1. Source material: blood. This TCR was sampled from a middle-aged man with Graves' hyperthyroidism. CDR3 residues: CSVGQTGVTGELFF. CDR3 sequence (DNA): TGCAGCGTTGGACAGACAGGGGTGACCGGGGAGCTGTTTTTT.